A selection of T cell receptor beta chains follows, all from one sample in a study of blood T cell repertoires in COVID-19. Sequenced by immunoSEQ multiplex PCR; TCRdb stores in-frame clones only, minus some. This sample has about 39,000 clones, with roughly 87% found just once. The source material was peripheral blood. The origin of the receptors is a man in his sixties with acute or convalescent COVID-19. CDR3s include the opening cysteine and the closing phenylalanine or tryptophan. A D gene is named only where the DNA matches it firmly. Some rows mark clone size as missing; the rest say once, few, many or name a class of expanded clone.

>TRBJ1-5|TRBD1|TRBV18|15|.
TGTGCCAGCTCACCGGGACAGGGGGCAGGGCAGCCCCAGCATTTT
CASSPGQGAGQPQHF
>TRBJ1-6|.|TRBV3-1/TRBV3-2|14|.
TGTGCCAGCAGCCAGGCAGGGCCTAATTCACCCCTCCACTTT
CASSQAGPNSPLHF
>TRBJ1-1|.|TRBV19|14|.
TGTGCCAGTAGTATACCTCTCCCGAACACTGAAGCTTTCTTT
CASSIPLPNTEAFF
>TRBJ1-5|.|TRBV19|14|.
TGTGCCAGTAGTATCTGGCAGGGTAATCAGCCCCAGCATTTT
CASSIWQGNQPQHF
>TRBJ2-7|TRBD1|TRBV3-1/TRBV3-2|15|.
TGTGCCAGCAGCCAAGGAGGGACAGGGTCCTACGAGCAGTACTTC
CASSQGGTGSYEQYF
>TRBJ1-2|TRBD1|TRBV11-1|15|few
TGTGCCAGCAGCTTAGCGCTTGGACAGGTTGGTGGCTACACCTTC
CASSLALGQVGGYTF
>TRBJ2-2|TRBD2|TRBV15|15|once
TGTGCCACCAGCGGGGGGGGACTAGCGGACGGGGAGCTGTTTTTT
CATSGGGLADGELFF
>TRBJ2-4|.|TRBV2|18|once
TGTGCCAGCAGTGAAGAGCAGGGGACAATGAACAGGTGGAACATTCAGTACTTC
CASSEEQGTMNRWNIQYF
>TRBJ1-2|TRBD1|TRBV27|19|.
TGTGCCAGCACACGCTTAATCTCTAGACAGGGGGTAAGGGACTATGGCTACACCTTC
CASTRLISRQGVRDYGYTF
>TRBJ2-2|.|TRBV4-3|18|.
TGCGCCAGCAGCCAAGAAGTTGCGGCCTACATCAACACCGGGGAGCTGTTTTTT
CASSQEVAAYINTGELFF
>TRBJ2-2|TRBD2|TRBV5-1|14|.
TGCGCCAGCAGCGGACTAGTGCGCACCGGGGAGCTGTTTTTT
CASSGLVRTGELFF
>TRBJ2-1|TRBD2|TRBV11-2|15|.
TGTGCCAGCAGCTCCGGGACTAGCCGGTGGGGTGAGCAGTTCTTC
CASSSGTSRWGEQFF
>TRBJ1-5|TRBD1|TRBV4-1|15|.
TGCGCCAGCAGCCAAGTAGAGGGGGCGAATCAGCCCCAGCATTTT
CASSQVEGANQPQHF
>TRBJ2-2|.|TRBV11-2|14|.
TGTGCCAGCAGCTTGACAGTGAACACCGGGGAGCTGTTTTTT
CASSLTVNTGELFF
>TRBJ2-2|TRBD2|TRBV10-3|15|.
TGTGCCATCAGTGGTGTAGCGGGAGAAACCGGGGAGCTGTTTTTT
CAISGVAGETGELFF
>TRBJ1-1|.|TRBV2|15|once
TGTGCCAGCAGTGAAGCGGGCAGGGGCCGAACTGAAGCTTTCTTT
CASSEAGRGRTEAFF
>TRBJ2-1|.|TRBV19|14|.
TGTGCCAGTAGTGAATTACTGAGCTACAATGAGCAGTTCTTC
CASSELLSYNEQFF
>TRBJ2-5|.|TRBV7-8|13|.
TGTGCCAGTATCGTAGGGGGTGGCGAGACCCAGTACTTC
CASIVGGGETQYF
>TRBJ1-3|.|TRBV5-4|13|.
TGTGCAACCCAGGTGGCCTCTGGAAACACCATATATTTT
CATQVASGNTIYF
>TRBJ2-2|TRBD2|TRBV24-1|16|.
TGTGCCACCAGTGATTGGAATAGCGGGAGGGCCGGGGAGCTGTTTTTT
CATSDWNSGRAGELFF
>TRBJ1-2|TRBD1|TRBV14|12|.
TGTGCCAGCAGCGTACACAGGGGTGGCTACACCTTC
CASSVHRGGYTF
>TRBJ2-7|.|TRBV28|13|once
TGTGCCAGCAGTCCCCCCGGGGCCTACGAGCAGTACTTC
CASSPPGAYEQYF
>TRBJ2-2|TRBD1|TRBV7-2|15|.
TGTGCCAGCAGCTTAGCCAGGGGGCTTAGCGGGGAGCTGTTTTTT
CASSLARGLSGELFF
>TRBJ1-1|TRBD1|TRBV19|15|few
TGTGCCAGTAAGGGGGACAGGGAGGTGAACACTGAAGCTTTCTTT
CASKGDREVNTEAFF
>TRBJ2-5|.|TRBV11-2|14|.
TGTGCCAGCAGCCCTCGCGTTAGACAAGAGACCCAGTACTTC
CASSPRVRQETQYF
>TRBJ2-3|TRBD1|TRBV4-3|14|.
TGCGCCAGCAGCCCGGACAGGGCGACAGATACGCAGTATTTT
CASSPDRATDTQYF
>TRBJ2-3|.|TRBV24-1|13|.
TGTGCCACCAGTGTCGGGAGTACAGATACGCAGTATTTT
CATSVGSTDTQYF
>TRBJ2-1|TRBD2|TRBV24-1|17|.
TGTGCCACCAGTGATGGGCCACTAGCGGGAGGTATCAATGAGCAGTTCTTC
CATSDGPLAGGINEQFF
>TRBJ1-2|TRBD1|TRBV29-1|15|.
TGCAGCGTAGCAGCAGGGACAGAAACTAACTATGGCTACACCTTC
CSVAAGTETNYGYTF
>TRBJ2-1|.|TRBV12-3/TRBV12-4|11|few
TGTGCCAGCAGTCGGACAGTTGAGCAGTTCTTC
CASSRTVEQFF
>TRBJ2-3|TRBD1|TRBV18|15|.
TGTGCCAGCTCACCATGGACAGGGGGCGAAGATACGCAGTATTTT
CASSPWTGGEDTQYF
>TRBJ1-5|.|TRBV16|12|.
TGTGCCAGCAGCCAATCGCGGCAGCCCCAGCATTTT
CASSQSRQPQHF
>TRBJ1-5|.|TRBV9|14|.
TGTGCCAGCAGCGTAGGAGCGGGCAATCAGCCCCAGCATTTT
CASSVGAGNQPQHF
>TRBJ1-1|TRBD1|TRBV11-3|16|few
TGTGCCAGCACCTCGGAGGGGGCGCGGGGAGGCACTGAAGCTTTCTTT
CASTSEGARGGTEAFF
>TRBJ2-1|TRBD2|TRBV11-2|15|once
TGTGCCAGCAGCAAGAGCGGGAGCTCCTACAATGAGCAGTTCTTC
CASSKSGSSYNEQFF
>TRBJ1-1|TRBD1|TRBV19|13|.
TGTGCCAGCCCCGGGACAGGCGGGACTGAAGCTTTCTTT
CASPGTGGTEAFF
>TRBJ2-1|TRBD1|TRBV7-8|18|once
TGTGCCAGCAGCCGGCTGACCGGACAGGCTTTGACCTACAATGAGCAGTTCTTC
CASSRLTGQALTYNEQFF